One and the same sample provided the 24 T cell receptor beta chains below, sequenced in a study of blood T cell repertoires in COVID-19. The method was immunoSEQ multiplex PCR; TCRdb's version includes in-frame clones alone and lacks a portion of them. The sample records approximately 280,000 clones, about 85% being singletons. Sequencing was done on a sample of PBMCs or T cells enriched from blood (not recorded which). The receptors stem from a woman aged 45-59 years who had recovered from COVID-19.

This clone was recorded a few times. V gene TRBV5-1 combines with J gene TRBJ1-4; tentative D call: TRBD1 (6 bases). Looked up from germline, CDR1 is SGHRS and CDR2 is YFSETQ. The CDR3 consists of 14 residues. The V end lost 4 bases, the J end lost 4 bases, and 11 bases lay between the germline ends. In nucleotides, the CDR3 is TGCGCCAGCAGCCCGGACAGCCGTAATGAAAAACTGTTTTTT. Its translation is CASSPDSRNEKLFF.

V and J are TRBV7-2 and TRBJ1-5; TRBD1 aligns across 7 bases. The CDR3 spans 15 residues. Per the germline V gene, CDR1 is SGHTA and CDR2 is FQGNSA. Losses at the gene ends were 1 base for V and 7 bases for J; bases not matched to a gene: 7. The CDR3 loop reads CASSLETGMFQPQHF. The CDR3, as DNA: TGTGCCAGCAGCTTAGAGACAGGGATGTTCCAGCCCCAGCATTTT.

The chain has TRBV7-9 and TRBJ2-1; 11 bases align to TRBD2. This CDR3 has 16 residues. The V segment lost 5 bases and the J segment 10 bases; nucleotides outside the gene matches: 13. The germline gives CDR1 SEHNR, CDR2 FQNEAQ (reference sequence). CDR3 nucleotides: TGTGCCAGCAGCCCTCGAGGTAGCGGGAGGGTTGACGAGCAGTTCTTC. It translates to CASSPRGSGRVDEQFF.

This rearrangement joins TRBV20-1 to TRBJ1-2; unclear D gene. The V gene lost 2 bases and the J gene lost 8 bases, with 9 bases spanning the gap. This CDR3 region has 11 residues. Germline CDR1 is DFQATT and CDR2 is SNEGSKA (reference sequence). Here the CDR3 DNA reads TGCAGTGCTAGACCTTCGGGAGGCTACACCTTC. Residues: CSARPSGGYTF.

This clone was observed a single time. The J gene is TRBJ2-5, the V gene TRBV11-2, with 10 bases that match TRBD2. The CDR3 extends over 15 amino acids. Unmatched junction bases numbered 0, after V lost 0 bases and J lost 2 bases. Per germline, CDR1 SGHAT and CDR2 FQNNGV. CDR3 sequence: CASSLELAGQETQYF. The CDR3 bases are TGTGCCAGCAGCTTAGAACTAGCGGGACAAGAGACCCAGTACTTC.

The J gene is TRBJ1-1, the V gene TRBV30; D is perhaps TRBD1 (5 bases). This CDR3 has 13 residues. V was shortened by 5 bases and J by 5 bases, with 15 bases between the two germline ends. Germline CDR1 reads GTSNPN; CDR2 reads SVGIG (reference sequence). CDR3 residues: CAWGTGEWTEAFF. CDR3 DNA: TGTGCCTGGGGGACCGGGGAATGGACTGAAGCTTTCTTT.

The chain carries TRBV6-5 and TRBJ1-2; no clear D gene. The germline V and J ends were trimmed by 0 bases and 8 bases, with 10 bases remaining between them. Germline V CDR1 and CDR2: MNHEY, SVGAGI. This CDR3 is 13 amino acids long. This CDR3 reads CASSYSASGGYTF. DNA for the CDR3: TGTGCCAGCAGTTACTCCGCTTCAGGAGGCTACACCTTC.

This chain connects TRBV7-2 to TRBJ2-2, with TRBD1 matching 9 bases. Germline V lookup: CDR1 SGHTA, CDR2 FQGNSA. The junction had 3 bases not matched to a gene; V was cut back by 5 bases and J by 2 bases. The CDR3 sequence is 15 residues long. CDR3 bases: TGTGCCAGCAGCGGGACAGGGCTTAACACCGGGGAGCTGTTTTTT. It encodes CASSGTGLNTGELFF.

V usage is TRBV11-3 and J usage is TRBJ1-5; no reliable D call. Germline assignment: CDR1 SGHNT and CDR2 YENEEA. The CDR3 runs to 17 residues. Trimming removed 6 bases from V and 1 base from J, with 19 bases in between. The CDR3 spells CASRNFVPNKSNQPQHF. In DNA form, the CDR3 reads TGTGCCAGCAGAAACTTCGTACCTAATAAAAGCAATCAGCCCCAGCATTTT.

This clone was seen a handful of times. V and J are TRBV11-2 and TRBJ2-1; D is perhaps TRBD2 (5 bases). The CDR3 is 13 residues long. V lost 1 base to trimming and J lost 4 bases, with 5 bases between them. Germline loops: CDR1 SGHAT, CDR2 FQNNGV. The CDR3 sequence is CASSLAGYNEQFF. CDR3 sequence (DNA): TGTGCCAGCAGCTTAGCGGGATACAATGAGCAGTTCTTC.

The chain uses TRBV3-1 (or the pseudogene TRBV3-2) and TRBJ2-3; D possibly corresponds to TRBD1 (7 bases). Deletions cut 7 bases from V and 5 bases from J, with 22 bases between. The CDR3 has 16 residues. The germline CDR1 and CDR2 sequences are LGHDT and YNNKEL (reference sequence). The DNA of the CDR3 is TGTGCCAGCACCTCCCCGGGACAGTTGGGGGGAGATACGCAGTATTTT. Translated: CASTSPGQLGGDTQYF.

This sequence joins TRBV27 and TRBJ2-4; weak D call: TRBD2 (5 bases). This CDR3 contains 15 residues. Trimming cost V 6 bases and J 0 bases, with 12 bases left between them. Germline values: CDR1 MNHEY, CDR2 SMNVEV (reference sequence). The CDR3 loop is CASSRGGLAKNIQYF. The DNA for the CDR3 is TGTGCCAGCAGCCGAGGCGGGCTAGCCAAAAACATTCAGTACTTC.

The CDR3 sequence is CASSLSGAGTREQFF. The CDR3 DNA sequence: TGTGCCAGCAGCTTGTCGGGAGCGGGGACCCGTGAGCAGTTCTTC. The V and J genes are TRBV5-4 and TRBJ2-1; 7 positions match TRBD2. V lost 1 base and J lost 9; bases outside the gene matches: 10. This CDR3 comprises 15 residues. Germline V CDR1 and CDR2: SGHNT, YYREEE (reference sequence).

V usage is TRBV3-1 (or the pseudogene TRBV3-2) and J usage is TRBJ1-3; unclear D gene. Germline values: CDR1 LGHDT, CDR2 YNNKEL (reference sequence). Trimming cost V 1 base and J 3 bases, with 13 bases left between them. The CDR3 runs 16 residues. CDR3 DNA sequence: TGTGCCAGCAGCCAAGTCCTTCCGAGCTTTGGAAACACCATATATTTT. Translating gives CASSQVLPSFGNTIYF.

This clone was detected only a few times. V and J are TRBV7-8 and TRBJ2-1; a weak D match, TRBD2 (5 bases). Germline V CDR1 and CDR2: SGHVS, FQNEAQ. V was clipped by 2 bases and J by 1 base, with 6 bases between them. The CDR3 has 14 amino acids. The CDR3 protein is CASSLTGSYNEQFF. DNA of the CDR3: TGTGCCAGCAGCTTAACGGGGTCCTACAATGAGCAGTTCTTC. The complete variable domain, with remaining parts taken from reference TRBV7-8 and TRBJ2-1, reads GAGVSQSPRYKVAKRGQDVALRCDPISGHVSLFWYQQALGQGPEFLTYFQNEAQLDKSGLPSDRFFAERPEGSVSTLKIQRTQQEDSAVYLCASSLTGSYNEQFFGPGTRLTVL.

The CDR3 coding sequence is TGCGCCAGCAGCCAAGATCTCGGGACAGGGACCTACGAGCAGTACTTC. Translated: CASSQDLGTGTYEQYF. This chain uses TRBV4-3 with TRBJ2-7; 9 nucleotides agree with TRBD1. With 0 bases clipped from V and 2 bases from J, the junction kept 5 bases outside the gene matches. This CDR3 region has 16 residues. From germline, CDR1 is LGHNA and CDR2 YSLEER.

The V call is TRBV5-1, the J call TRBJ2-3; TRBD1 matches 7 bases. V was pared by 3 bases and J by 0 bases, with 7 bases of the junction left unmatched. The CDR3 length is 16 residues. CDR1 SGHRS and CDR2 YFSETQ come from the germline V gene. The CDR3 region is CASSSIRGSSTDTQYF. The CDR3, as DNA: TGCGCCAGCAGCTCGATCAGGGGGTCTAGCACAGATACGCAGTATTTT.

This clone showed up just once. This chain connects TRBV3-1 (or the pseudogene TRBV3-2) to TRBJ2-5; 8 positions match TRBD1. Losses at the gene ends were 0 bases for V and 5 bases for J; bases not matched to a gene: 8. Per the germline V gene, CDR1 is LGHDT and CDR2 is YNNKEL (reference sequence). The CDR3 sequence is 16 residues long. CDR3 sequence (DNA): TGTGCCAGCAGCCAAGAACTTCGGACAGGGAAGGAGACCCAGTACTTC. Its protein product is CASSQELRTGKETQYF.

Written as DNA, the CDR3 is TGCGCCAGCAGCCCCGCGTGGCGGGGGGTAGAGACCCAGTACTTC. Its translation: CASSPAWRGVETQYF. The chain has TRBV5-1 and TRBJ2-5; 8 bases line up with TRBD2. The germline gives CDR1 SGHRS, CDR2 YFSETQ. Trimming took 4 bases from V and 4 from J; bases not matched to a gene: 9. The CDR3 covers 15 residues. The entire variable domain, with the rest obtained from reference TRBV5-1 and TRBJ2-5, is as follows: KAGVTQTPRYLIKTRGQQVTLSCSPISGHRSVSWYQQTPGQGLQFLFEYFSETQRNKGNFPGRFSGRQFSNSRSEMNVSTLELGDSALYLCASSPAWRGVETQYFGPGTRLLVL.

This clone has only one observation. The J gene is TRBJ2-1, the V gene TRBV9; TRBD1 might be the D (5 bases). Deletions cut 7 bases from V and 6 bases from J, with 23 bases between. Germline CDR1 and CDR2: SGDLS and YYNGEE. This CDR3 spans 16 amino acids. CDR3 protein: CASSRMRLPQGNEQFF. The CDR3 DNA sequence: TGTGCCAGCTCGCGGATGAGACTCCCCCAGGGCAATGAGCAGTTCTTC.

Only a few counts were recorded for this clone. The chain combines TRBV28 with TRBJ1-5, with 11 bases lining up with TRBD1. The J segment lost 2 bases and the V segment lost 8 bases, leaving 5 bases of the junction unmatched. The CDR3 sequence is 15 residues long. CDR1 MDHEN and CDR2 SYDVKM come from the germline V gene. The CDR3 region has the DNA TGTGCCAGCCGGACAGGGGGCTCTGGCAATCAGCCCCAGCATTTT. Its protein product is CASRTGGSGNQPQHF.

The chain links TRBV5-6 to TRBJ2-4; 9 nucleotides agree with TRBD1. V dropped 4 bases and J dropped 3; count of bases not matched to a gene: 17. Germline V gene sequence: CDR1 SGHDT, CDR2 YYEEEE. This CDR3 region has 19 residues. As DNA, the CDR3 is TGTGCCAGCAGCGTGGCCGGGACAGGGAGTTTCCAGGGCAAAAACATTCAGTACTTC. Translating it yields CASSVAGTGSFQGKNIQYF. The variable domain in full, completed from reference TRBV5-6 and TRBJ2-4, reads DAGVTQSPTHLIKTRGQQVTLRCSPKSGHDTVSWYQQALGQGPQFIFQYYEEEERQRGNFPDRFSGHQFPNYSSELNVNALLLGDSALYLCASSVAGTGSFQGKNIQYFGAGTRLSVL.

The genes are TRBV4-1 and TRBJ2-3; D is ambiguous. Germline CDR1 MGHRA, CDR2 YSYEKL. The V end was cut by 1 base, the J end by 0 bases, with 11 bases between. The CDR3 spans 16 residues. The CDR3 loop reads CASSQGSRASTDTQYF. As DNA, the CDR3 is TGCGCCAGCAGCCAAGGAAGCCGAGCTAGCACAGATACGCAGTATTTT.

The chain is built from TRBV18 and TRBJ2-7, with D possibly matching TRBD1 (6 bases). This CDR3 spans 15 amino acids. Trimming took off 3 bases at V and 10 bases at J, with 22 bases between the two ends. The germline CDR1 and CDR2 sequences are KGHSH and LQKENI. As DNA, the CDR3 is TGTGCCAGCTCACCGGACAGCTCCAAGATGAACCTCCAGTACTTC. Translating gives CASSPDSSKMNLQYF.